This T cell receptor (beta chain) is from a study of immune characterization of retroperitoneal liposarcoma. There are 15 residues in the CDR3. Germline CDR1 reads MNHEY; CDR2 reads SVGAGI. V lost 2 bases, J lost 5 bases, and 2 bases stayed unmatched. A few counts support this clonotype. TCRdb fed the PCR reads into MiXCR, producing one record per CDR3 protein. The repertoire consists of roughly 7,300 distinct CDR3 sequences, with more than 25% occurring once and the leading ten covering about 14%. This receptor was identified in a male donor with retroperitoneal liposarcoma. This chain joins TRBV6-5 and TRBJ2-2; 10 bases align to TRBD2. The sequencing sample was made of blood. CDR3 protein: CASSYVAGGTGELFF. The CDR3 bases are TGTGCCAGCAGTTACGTAGCGGGGGGAACCGGGGAGCTGTTTTTT.